These 31 T cell receptor beta chains were sequenced from one sample in a study of cytomegalovirus exposure and HLA in healthy donors. PCR primers comprised 60 Vbeta and 13 Jbeta primers. Generated by immunoSEQ multiplex PCR, the TCRdb table keeps only in-frame clones and is missing some. The profile shows over 200,000 clones, roughly 91% of them singletons. The sample consisted of PBMCs. These receptors all come from a young woman in good health and CMV-seronegative.

The chain is built from TRBV7-9 and TRBJ2-5; 9 bases line up with TRBD1. The end of the DNA fits TRBJ2-7 better, so the J call may be wrong. The CDR3 extends over 14 amino acids. Germline V CDR1 and CDR2: SEHNR, FQNEAQ (reference sequence). This chain's CDR3 is CASSPRDRDYEQYF. CDR3 nucleotide sequence: TGTGCCAGCAGCCCTCGGGACAGGGACTACGAGCAGTACTTC.

In its sample, this clone was seen a few times. The rearrangement links TRBV5-1 to TRBJ2-1; 14 positions match TRBD2. Germline V CDR1 and CDR2: SGHRS, YFSETQ. The V and J ends lost 4 bases and 0 bases, in that order; junction bases with no gene match: 6. The CDR3 has 18 residues. CDR3 amino acids: CASSVGLAGAHSYNEQFF. The CDR3 DNA reads TGCGCCAGCAGCGTGGGACTAGCGGGGGCCCACTCCTACAATGAGCAGTTCTTC.

The genes are TRBV6-1 and TRBJ2-2; TRBD1 might be the D (5 bases). The CDR3 runs 16 residues. Germline CDR1 is MNHNS and CDR2 is SASEGT. V was cut by 0 bases and J by 6 bases, with 14 bases left in between. The CDR3 reads CASSEALPTESGELFF. The CDR3 region has the DNA TGTGCCAGCAGTGAAGCGCTCCCGACAGAGTCCGGGGAGCTGTTTTTT.

The chain recombines TRBV2 with TRBJ1-2; D not resolved. This CDR3 comprises 14 residues. The V end was cut by 4 bases, the J end by 0 bases, with 9 bases between. Germline CDR1 SNHLY, CDR2 FYNNEI. CDR3 nucleotide sequence: TGTGCCAGCAGTGCGGGTAGACCTAACTATGGCTACACCTTC. Its translation is CASSAGRPNYGYTF. Full variable domain (outside the CDR3, taken from reference TRBV2 and TRBJ1-2): EPEVTQTPSHQVTQMGQEVILRCVPISNHLYFYWYRQILGQKVEFLVSFYNNEISEKSEIFDDQFSVERPDGSNFTLKIRSTKLEDSAMYFCASSAGRPNYGYTFGSGTRLTVV.

V usage is TRBV15 and J usage is TRBJ2-7; TRBD2 matches at 9 bases. CDR1 and CDR2 (germline): LNHNV, YYDKDF (reference sequence). The CDR3 runs to 16 residues. V shed 5 bases and J 3 bases; nucleotides not matched to a gene: 11. CDR3 in amino acids: CATSPRPGGRGYEQYF. The DNA for the CDR3 is TGTGCCACCAGCCCTAGACCCGGCGGGAGGGGCTACGAGCAGTACTTC.

V is TRBV7-9 and J is TRBJ2-3; D not resolved. V was pared by 5 bases and J by 0 bases, with 9 bases between. There are 14 residues in the CDR3. CDR1 and CDR2 (germline): SEHNR, FQNEAQ (reference sequence). The CDR3 loop reads CASSPQLSTDTQYF. In DNA, the CDR3 is TGTGCCAGCAGCCCTCAACTTAGCACAGATACGCAGTATTTT.

DNA for the CDR3: TGTGCCAGCAGGTTAGCGGGGGGCAGAGAGACCCAGTACTTC. Its translation is CASRLAGGRETQYF. The genes are TRBV2 and TRBJ2-5; 10 bases are shared with TRBD2. Germline assignment: CDR1 SNHLY and CDR2 FYNNEI. The CDR3 has 14 residues. The V segment lost 6 bases and the J segment 4 bases; nucleotides outside the gene matches: 5.

The chain employs TRBV6-4 and TRBJ2-2; unclear D gene. This CDR3 contains 14 residues. V was cut by 4 bases and J by 2 bases, with 8 bases left in between. Germline V gives CDR1 MRHNA, CDR2 SNTAGT. The CDR3 nucleotides are TGTGCCAGCAGTGTTGGGCCAAACACCGGGGAGCTGTTTTTT. It yields the protein CASSVGPNTGELFF.

The rearrangement joins TRBV4-3 to TRBJ2-4; D gene ambiguous. Trimming cost V 0 bases and J 0 bases, with 15 bases left between them. The V gene's germline CDR1 is LGHNA and CDR2 YSLEER. The CDR3 consists of 18 residues. The CDR3 DNA reads TGCGCCAGCAGCCAAGATCATGGGCTGATCCTAGCCAAAAACATTCAGTACTTC. Translation: CASSQDHGLILAKNIQYF.

The chain couples TRBV4-1 to TRBJ1-1, with 9 positions matching TRBD1. This CDR3 contains 17 residues. J was trimmed by 1 base and V by 4 bases; bases with no gene match: 10. Germline CDR1 and CDR2: MGHRA and YSYEKL. CDR3 sequence reads: CASSPGQGFIGNTEAFF. CDR3 nucleotide sequence: TGCGCCAGCAGCCCGGGACAGGGATTTATAGGGAACACTGAAGCTTTCTTT.

The rearrangement links TRBV6-4 to TRBJ2-1, with 7 bases that match TRBD1. V dropped 2 bases and J dropped 7; count of bases not matched to a gene: 11. The CDR3 is 16 residues long. Germline V gene lookup returns CDR1 MRHNA and CDR2 SNTAGT. The CDR3 coding sequence is TGTGCCAGCAGTGACATACCCTACAGGGGTAAGAATGAGCAGTTCTTC. Protein product: CASSDIPYRGKNEQFF.

V and J are TRBV5-4 and TRBJ1-3; tentatively, D is TRBD1 (6 bases). Trimming cost V 4 bases and J 0 bases, with 11 bases left between them. The germline gives CDR1 SGHNT, CDR2 YYREEE (reference sequence). This CDR3 spans 15 amino acids. The DNA of the CDR3 is TGTGCCAGCAGCACCGGACAGAACTCTGGAAACACCATATATTTT. Translation: CASSTGQNSGNTIYF.

The chain recombines TRBV7-9 with TRBJ2-1; a weak D match, TRBD1 (6 bases). Germline lookup yields CDR1 SEHNR and CDR2 FQNEAQ (reference sequence). The CDR3 covers 16 residues. V lost 3 bases and J 4 bases, leaving 16 bases between the germline ends. CDR3 nucleotides: TGTGCCAGCAGCTTGGCCCCCGGGACAACATACAATGAGCAGTTCTTC. It codes for CASSLAPGTTYNEQFF.

The rearrangement links TRBV5-4 to TRBJ2-7; 8 nucleotides match TRBD2. Looked up from germline, CDR1 is SGHNT and CDR2 is YYREEE (reference sequence). This CDR3 contains 15 residues. Trimming at V came to 0 bases and at J to 1 base, leaving 3 bases not matched to a gene. CDR3 sequence (DNA): TGTGCCAGCAGCTTGGGAAGCGGGAGATCCTACGAGCAGTACTTC. Protein sequence: CASSLGSGRSYEQYF. The whole variable domain, filled in from reference TRBV5-4 and TRBJ2-7, reads ETGVTQSPTHLIKTRGQQVTLRCSSQSGHNTVSWYQQALGQGPQFIFQYYREEENGRGNFPPRFSGLQFPNYSSELNVNALELDDSALYLCASSLGSGRSYEQYFGPGTRLTVT.

The rearrangement links TRBV27 to TRBJ2-1, with D perhaps TRBD1 (5 bases). CDR3 length: 15 residues. Trimming pared 2 bases from V and 2 bases from J, leaving 10 bases between. Germline V lookup: CDR1 MNHEY, CDR2 SMNVEV (reference sequence). The CDR3 DNA is TGTGCCAGCAGTTTAGTAGGGGCACCCTACAATGAGCAGTTCTTC. It specifies CASSLVGAPYNEQFF.

V usage is TRBV6-5 and J usage is TRBJ2-7; possibly TRBD1 for D (5 bases). Germline CDR1 reads MNHEY; CDR2 reads SVGAGI. V shed 7 bases and J shed 4 bases, with 14 bases lying between them. The CDR3 extends over 13 amino acids. CDR3 loop: CASTPPGKYEQYF. CDR3 sequence (DNA): TGTGCCAGCACCCCCCCAGGGAAGTACGAGCAGTACTTC.

The chain joins TRBV5-1 to TRBJ2-5, with TRBD2 matching over 9 bases. CDR1 and CDR2 (germline): SGHRS, YFSETQ. The CDR3 is 20 residues long. After removal of 3 bases from V and 2 bases from J, the junction contained 20 bases not matched to a gene. CDR3 DNA: TGCGCCAGCAGCTCGCCGACTAACTTTAGCGGGAGCCTGATACAAGAGACCCAGTACTTC. Translation gives CASSSPTNFSGSLIQETQYF.

The DNA for the CDR3 is TGTGCCACCAGCAGATCAGGACAGACTCTTTATGGCTACACCTTC. This codes for CATSRSGQTLYGYTF. The gene calls are TRBV15 and TRBJ1-2, with TRBD1 as a possible D gene (6 bases). CDR3 length: 15 amino acids. CDR1 and CDR2 from the germline V gene are LNHNV and YYDKDF (reference sequence). V lost 2 bases, J lost 5 bases, and 15 bases lay in between. Full variable domain (outside the CDR3, taken from reference TRBV15 and TRBJ1-2): DAMVIQNPRYQVTQFGKPVTLSCSQTLNHNVMYWYQQKSSQAPKLLFHYYDKDFNNEADTPDNFQSRRPNTSFCFLDIRSPGLGDTAMYLCATSRSGQTLYGYTFGSGTRLTVV.

The rearrangement uses TRBV27 and TRBJ1-1; D might be TRBD1 (5 bases). The V and J ends lost 5 bases and 3 bases respectively, with 13 bases between them. Germline V gives CDR1 MNHEY, CDR2 SMNVEV (reference sequence). The CDR3 spans 14 residues. The CDR3 coding sequence is TGTGCCAGCAGTGGGGGGTGGTGGGACACTGAAGCTTTCTTT. As protein: CASSGGWWDTEAFF.

The V call is TRBV2, the J call TRBJ1-6; perhaps TRBD1 as D (6 bases). Germline V gene sequence: CDR1 SNHLY, CDR2 FYNNEI. This CDR3 is built from 15 residues. Trimming cost V 3 bases and J 0 bases, with 6 bases left between them. The CDR3 DNA is TGTGCCAGCAGTGAGGACAGCTCCTATAATTCACCCCTCCACTTT. Translated: CASSEDSSYNSPLHF.

Only a few counts were recorded for this clone. The rearrangement joins TRBV5-1 to TRBJ1-2; 7 bases are shared with TRBD1. CDR1 SGHRS and CDR2 YFSETQ come from the germline V gene. V trimming: 0 bases; J trimming: 5 bases; junction bases outside the gene matches: 7. The CDR3 totals 15 residues. The CDR3 DNA reads TGCGCCAGCAGCTTGGAAGGGGGCGCAAGGTATGGCTACACCTTC. Encoded protein: CASSLEGGARYGYTF.

The chain carries TRBV7-9 and TRBJ2-1; TRBD2 might be the D (6 bases). V lost 5 bases to trimming and J lost 3 bases, with 17 bases between them. The germline gives CDR1 SEHNR, CDR2 FQNEAQ (reference sequence). The CDR3 extends over 16 amino acids. CDR3: CASSPAPGVGYNEQFF. The CDR3 DNA reads as TGTGCCAGCAGCCCAGCGCCGGGGGTTGGCTACAATGAGCAGTTCTTC.

J is TRBJ1-3 and V is TRBV11-2; D is unclear. The CDR3 covers 15 residues. Trimming took 1 base from V and 0 from J, leaving 7 bases between them. Germline CDR1 SGHAT, CDR2 FQNNGV. CDR3 nucleotides: TGTGCCAGCAGCTTAGGAGTGAGCTCTGGAAACACCATATATTTT. Translated: CASSLGVSSGNTIYF.

The rearrangement joins TRBV6-5 to TRBJ1-1, with a possible D match to TRBD1 (5 bases). CDR1 MNHEY and CDR2 SVGAGI come from the germline V gene. The V end was cut by 10 bases, the J end by 5 bases, with 20 bases between. This CDR3 region has 14 residues. The CDR3 bases are TGTGCCACCGGGACGTGGAGGGGCAGGACTGAAGCTTTCTTT. Protein product: CATGTWRGRTEAFF.

This chain links TRBV19 with TRBJ2-2; 8 bases fit TRBD2. Germline values: CDR1 LNHDA, CDR2 SQIVND (reference sequence). The CDR3 consists of 16 residues. The junction had 12 bases not matched to a gene; V was cut back by 8 bases and J by 4 bases. The CDR3 region is CASEGRGGWSTGELFF. CDR3 DNA sequence: TGTGCCAGTGAGGGTCGGGGGGGATGGAGCACCGGGGAGCTGTTTTTT.

This clone was seen only once. The V gene is TRBV7-9, the J gene TRBJ2-1; 7 bases agree with TRBD1. The germline V gene has CDR1 SEHNR and CDR2 FQNEAQ (reference sequence). V shed 5 bases, J shed 1 base, and the junction held 5 bases outside the gene matches. The CDR3 runs 15 residues. CDR3 nucleotides: TGTGCCAGCAGCCCTGACAGGGAGTCCTACAATGAGCAGTTCTTC. Residues: CASSPDRESYNEQFF.

The chain joins TRBV6-1 to TRBJ1-1; 8 positions match TRBD1. Unmatched junction bases numbered 9, after V lost 5 bases and J lost 4 bases. Per the germline V gene, CDR1 is MNHNS and CDR2 is SASEGT. This CDR3 is 15 amino acids long. The CDR3 reads CASSPDRGGITEAFF. CDR3 in DNA: TGTGCCAGCAGTCCAGACAGGGGAGGGATCACTGAAGCTTTCTTT.

The chain carries TRBV11-1 and TRBJ2-7, with 7 bases identical to TRBD1. Germline assignment: CDR1 SGHAT and CDR2 FQDESV (reference sequence). The CDR3 is made up of 13 amino acids. V shed 5 bases, J shed 7 bases, and the junction held 8 bases outside the gene matches. The CDR3 DNA sequence: TGTGCCAGCAGCCCAACAGGGGTAGAAGAGCAGTACTTC. Encoded protein: CASSPTGVEEQYF.

The rearrangement links TRBV29-1 to TRBJ2-4, with a tentative D call TRBD2 (6 bases). The CDR3 spans 15 residues. V was cut by 1 base and J by 2 bases, with 12 bases left in between. Per the germline V gene, CDR1 is SQVTM and CDR2 is ANQGSEA. CDR3 sequence (DNA): TGCAGCGTTGAAGGGGCTAGCGCCTCCAAAAACATTCAGTACTTC. Residues: CSVEGASASKNIQYF.

The chain joins TRBV7-3 to TRBJ2-1; 11 bases fit TRBD2. Germline V gene sequence: CDR1 SGHTA, CDR2 FQGTGA. The CDR3 has 15 amino acids. V shed 2 bases and J 9 bases; nucleotides not matched to a gene: 6. The CDR3 DNA follows: TGTGCCAGCAGCTTATTGACTAGCGGGAACGGTGAGCAGTTCTTC. Its translation is CASSLLTSGNGEQFF.

This chain joins TRBV29-1 and TRBJ2-4, with 11 bases identical to TRBD1. The CDR3 covers 18 residues. Germline trimming cut 6 bases from V and 9 bases from J; bases unmatched to any gene: 22. The germline CDR1 and CDR2 sequences are SQVTM and ANQGSEA. The CDR3 protein is CSVGGPGVLWGQGGIQYF. CDR3 coding DNA: TGCAGCGTCGGGGGACCGGGAGTATTGTGGGGACAGGGGGGCATTCAGTACTTC.